A selection of T cell receptor beta chains follows, all from one sample in a study of cytomegalovirus exposure and HLA in healthy donors. The table came from immunoSEQ multiplex PCR; TCRdb's copy has only in-frame clones and leaves some out. The sample carries fewer than 100,000 clones, roughly 80% recorded once. Sequenced sample: PBMCs. These receptors were collected from a man aged 55-75 years in good health and CMV-seropositive. Each CDR3 is given with its conserved first and last residue. Each record gives: J gene, D gene, V gene, clone size, CDR3 DNA, CDR3 protein. A D gene is named only where the DNA matches it firmly. Only part of the rows carry a size: once, few, many, or a class if the clone is expanded.

TRBJ2-7 | . | TRBV11-2 | . | TGTGCCAGCAGAAAAACAGGGTCCTCCTACGAGCAGTACTTC | CASRKTGSSYEQYF
TRBJ1-1 | TRBD1 | TRBV5-4 | once | TGTGCCAGCAGCTTCGGACAGGGCAGGACTGAAGCTTTCTTT | CASSFGQGRTEAFF
TRBJ1-1 | TRBD1 | TRBV6-6 | . | TGTGCCAGCACCAACAGGGGGGCCACTGAAGCTTTCTTT | CASTNRGATEAFF
TRBJ2-7 | . | TRBV7-9 | . | TGTGCCAGCAGCTCGGACAGAACCTACGAGCAGTACTTC | CASSSDRTYEQYF
TRBJ2-7 | . | TRBV27 | . | TGTGCCAGCATAAGGACATTCCCCTACGAGCAGTACTTC | CASIRTFPYEQYF
TRBJ2-3 | TRBD2 | TRBV7-2 | . | TGTGCCAGCAGCTTAGTTAGCGGGGCGGATACGCAGTATTTT | CASSLVSGADTQYF
TRBJ2-6 | . | TRBV19 | . | TGTGCCAGTAGAAGTTTGTTGAGGGAGAAGTCTGGCTCTGGGGCCAACGTCCTGACTTTC | CASRSLLREKSGSGANVLTF
TRBJ2-2 | . | TRBV9 | . | TGTGCCAGCAGTGGCGACTACACCGGGGAGCTGTTTTTT | CASSGDYTGELFF
TRBJ2-5 | . | TRBV30 | few | TGTGCCTGGAGTATCGAGAAGACCCAGTACTTC | CAWSIEKTQYF
TRBJ2-3 | TRBD1 | TRBV4-3 | . | TGCGCCAGCAGCCAAGTGTTTGCAGGGGGAAGGGATACGCAGTATTTT | CASSQVFAGGRDTQYF
TRBJ2-7 | . | TRBV28 | . | TGTGCCAGCAGCAGGGTCGCCTACGAGCAGTACTTC | CASSRVAYEQYF
TRBJ1-2 | . | TRBV7-8 | . | TGTGCCAGCACCCAGACAGGCGGAAACTATGGCTACACCTTC | CASTQTGGNYGYTF
TRBJ2-5 | TRBD2 | TRBV7-2 | once | TGTGCCAGCAGCTTAGAAGCGGGGGGGCGAGAGACCCAGTACTTC | CASSLEAGGRETQYF
TRBJ1-5 | . | TRBV6-1 | . | TGTGCCAGTTCCGGAAGGGACAATCGGCATTTT | CASSGRDNRHF
TRBJ2-1 | . | TRBV7-2 | . | TGTGCCAGCAGCTTAGGCTCACTATCCTACAATGAGCAGTTCTTC | CASSLGSLSYNEQFF
TRBJ2-7 | TRBD1 | TRBV29-1 | . | TGCAGCGTTTTCGAGGGGAACAGGGGCGAGCAGTACTTC | CSVFEGNRGEQYF
TRBJ2-7 | TRBD1 | TRBV19 | . | TGTGCCAGTAGTATTACCCGGACAGGAACCTACGAGCAGTACTTC | CASSITRTGTYEQYF
TRBJ1-6 | . | TRBV9 | . | TGTGCCAGCGGGGGGGATTCACCCCTCCACTTT | CASGGDSPLHF
TRBJ1-1 | . | TRBV4-3 | few | TGCGCCAGCAGCCAGAGAGGCGTCGGGGCTGAAGCTTTCTTT | CASSQRGVGAEAFF
TRBJ1-1 | TRBD1 | TRBV4-1 | . | TGCGCCAGCAGCCAAGTTACCCCACAGGGGGGCACTGAAGCTTTCTTT | CASSQVTPQGGTEAFF
TRBJ2-5 | . | TRBV27 | . | TGTGCCAGCAGTTTAACAGCTCAAGAGACCCAGTACTTC | CASSLTAQETQYF
TRBJ2-3 | TRBD2 | TRBV5-4 | . | TGTGCCAGCAGCTTGGCCGGACTAGCGGGGGTGGGGGATACGCAGTATTTT | CASSLAGLAGVGDTQYF
TRBJ2-3 | . | TRBV29-1 | few | TGCAGCGTTGATCTGGCACGCACAGATACGCAGTATTTT | CSVDLARTDTQYF
TRBJ2-4 | . | TRBV5-6 | once | TGTGCCAGCAGCTTACAGGGTGAAAACATTCAGTACTTC | CASSLQGENIQYF
TRBJ2-7 | TRBD1 | TRBV9 | . | TGTGCCAGCAGCGTCGGGGGACAGGGTGCCTACGAGCAGTACTTC | CASSVGGQGAYEQYF
TRBJ2-2 | . | TRBV9 | . | TGTGCCAGCAGCGTAGGGGGTAGCGTCCCCGGGGAGCTGTTTTTT | CASSVGGSVPGELFF
TRBJ2-2 | . | TRBV29-1 | once | TGCAGCGTTGTTTACGGACTTTCGGGGGAGCTGTTTTTT | CSVVYGLSGELFF
TRBJ1-6 | TRBD1 | TRBV6-6 | few | TGTGCCAGCAGTAGCCTAACAGGGGTAGGTTCACCCCTCCACTTT | CASSSLTGVGSPLHF
TRBJ1-1 | . | TRBV18 | . | TGTGCCAGCTCACCACTTCAGACAGGATACACTGAAGCTTTCTTT | CASSPLQTGYTEAFF
TRBJ2-1 | . | TRBV7-2 | . | TGTGCCAGCAGCTTAGACTACCTCAATGAGCAGTTCTTC | CASSLDYLNEQFF
TRBJ2-1 | TRBD2 | TRBV19 | . | TGTGCCAGTAGTATACTTCATACTAGCGGATACACCTACAATGAGCAGTTCTTC | CASSILHTSGYTYNEQFF
TRBJ2-7 | . | TRBV28 | . | TGTGCCAGCAGCCAGCCACACCACGGGTACCTCTCCTACGAGCAGTACTTC | CASSQPHHGYLSYEQYF
TRBJ1-1 | . | TRBV5-6 | few | TGTGCCAGCAGCTTTGGCGGTCCGAACACTGAAGCTTTCTTT | CASSFGGPNTEAFF
TRBJ1-2 | TRBD1 | TRBV2 | . | TGTGCCAGCAGAAGACAGGGGGAGAGCTATGGCTACACCTTC | CASRRQGESYGYTF
TRBJ2-5 | . | TRBV5-4 | once | TGTGCCAGCAGCTTGCTTATTCAAGAGACCCAGTACTTC | CASSLLIQETQYF
TRBJ2-5 | . | TRBV6-5 | once | TGTGCCAGCAGTTCCGAGGCCAGGGTAGGGGAGACCCAGTACTTC | CASSSEARVGETQYF
TRBJ1-2 | TRBD1 | TRBV15 | . | TGTGCCACCAGCAGACCGGGACAGGAGGCCAGGGCGAGGGGCTACACCTTC | CATSRPGQEARARGYTF
TRBJ1-1 | . | TRBV29-1 | medium-sized | TGCAGCGTAGGCACAGGGAAGGTTACTGAAGCTTTCTTT | CSVGTGKVTEAFF
TRBJ2-6 | TRBD2 | TRBV28 | . | TGTGCCAGCAGGGGGAGGGATATGTCTCTCGCTGGGGCCAACGTCCTGACTTTC | CASRGRDMSLAGANVLTF
TRBJ1-1 | . | TRBV18 | . | TGTGCCAGCTCACCAGGAGGGACGGGGAGAGCTTTCTTT | CASSPGGTGRAFF
TRBJ2-5 | . | TRBV2 | . | TGTGCCAGCGAGGGGCAGGGGGGACCGGCCCAGTACTTC | CASEGQGGPAQYF
TRBJ1-4 | . | TRBV4-3 | . | TGCGCCAGCAGCCAGTACTCAACTAATGAAAAACTGTTTTTT | CASSQYSTNEKLFF
TRBJ2-7 | TRBD1 | TRBV11-2 | . | TGTGCCAGCAGCCTAAACAGGGGACACGAGCAGTACTTC | CASSLNRGHEQYF
TRBJ1-2 | TRBD1 | TRBV25-1 | . | TGTGCCACCGGACAGGGTTATGGCTACACCTTC | CATGQGYGYTF
TRBJ1-3 | TRBD1 | TRBV7-2 | . | TGTGCCAGCAGCTTAGGAGTGGGACAGGGAAACACCATATATTTT | CASSLGVGQGNTIYF
TRBJ2-1 | TRBD2 | TRBV9 | . | TGTGCCAGCAGCGTAGAAGGTTTAGCGGGGGGTGAGCAGTTCTTC | CASSVEGLAGGEQFF
TRBJ2-7 | TRBD1 | TRBV28 | . | TGTGCCAGCAGTCCCTCCCGGGACAGGGGAGTCCACGAGCAGTACTTC | CASSPSRDRGVHEQYF
TRBJ2-3 | TRBD1 | TRBV5-1 | . | TGCGCCAGCAGCACCCGGACAGGTATTAGCACAGATACGCAGTATTTT | CASSTRTGISTDTQYF
TRBJ1-1 | . | TRBV5-8 | few | TGTGCCAGCAGCCGAGAGACTGAAGCTTTCTTT | CASSRETEAFF
TRBJ2-7 | TRBD2 | TRBV5-5 | . | TGTGCCAGCAGCTTGGCGCTAGCGGGGAGCTCCTACGAGCAGTACTTC | CASSLALAGSSYEQYF
TRBJ2-1 | TRBD2 | TRBV7-6 | . | TGTGCCAGCAGCTTAGGAGGACTAGTTTCTGTTCGCAATGAGCAGTTCTTC | CASSLGGLVSVRNEQFF
TRBJ2-7 | . | TRBV6-1 | . | TGTGCCAGCAGGGCCGACTTGGGGCTGCACGAGCAGTACTTC | CASRADLGLHEQYF
TRBJ1-6 | TRBD1 | TRBV6-5 | many | TGTGCCAGCAGCCCAGGGGGGAATAGTTCACCCCTCCACTTT | CASSPGGNSSPLHF
TRBJ1-1 | . | TRBV5-5 | . | TGTGCCAGCAGCTTGGGGGGGGGCATAGCTTTCTTT | CASSLGGGIAFF
TRBJ1-3 | . | TRBV5-4 | . | TGTGCCAGCAGCCCTTCGACAGACAGAGGAAACACCATATATTTT | CASSPSTDRGNTIYF
TRBJ2-1 | . | TRBV18 | . | TGTGCCAGCTCACCACAGGGAACGGGGTACAATGAGCAGTTCTTC | CASSPQGTGYNEQFF
TRBJ1-4 | . | TRBV9 | . | TGTGCCAGCAGCGTAGAGGGACATCATAATGAAAAACTGTTTTTT | CASSVEGHHNEKLFF
TRBJ1-2 | TRBD1 | TRBV5-4 | . | TGTGCCAGCAGCTTTAGCCAGGACAGGGCTAACTATGGCTACACCTTC | CASSFSQDRANYGYTF
TRBJ2-5 | TRBD2 | TRBV14 | . | TGTGCCAGCAGCCAGAGGACTAGCGGGGGCCAAGAGACCCAGTACTTC | CASSQRTSGGQETQYF
TRBJ2-1 | TRBD2 | TRBV6-4 | . | TGTGCCAGCAGTGATATTGGACTAGGGCGCAATGAGCAGTTCTTC | CASSDIGLGRNEQFF